The source of this T cell receptor beta chain is a study of shared clonotypes between healthy human individuals. CD45RO-negative, CCR7-selected cells formed the naive CD8 fraction, which excluded terminally differentiated effector memory CD45RA+ cells. The study drew its donors from healthy HIV-negative adults without recent acute infections or vaccinations. Germline assignment: CDR1 PRHDT and CDR2 FYEKMQ (reference sequence). Unmatched junction bases numbered 8, after V lost 2 bases and J lost 6 bases. The CDR3 consists of 15 residues. Produced via immunoSEQ multiplex PCR; TCRdb's table is partial and in-frame only. This table has some 800,000 clones, 85% to 95% appearing once.

The chain uses TRBV13 and TRBJ2-7; TRBD1 agrees at 9 bases. This receptor was obtained from a man in his thirties or forties in good health. The specimen sequenced was naive CD8+ T cells sorted from blood. CDR3: CASSLRGTGRVEQYF. The CDR3 region has the DNA TGTGCCAGCAGCTTACGCGGGACAGGGCGGGTCGAGCAGTACTTC. The full variable domain, completed using reference TRBV13 and TRBJ2-7, is AAGVIQSPRHLIKEKRETATLKCYPIPRHDTVYWYQQGPGQDPQFLISFYEKMQSDKGSIPDRFSAQQFSDYHSELNMSSLELGDSALYFCASSLRGTGRVEQYFGPGTRLTVT.